The rows below give T cell receptor beta chains drawn from one sample of a study of blood T cell repertoires in COVID-19. Libraries were prepared by immunoSEQ multiplex PCR; TCRdb keeps only in-frame clonotypes and omits some of them. This sample has a few hundred thousand clones, with roughly 87% found just once. Sequenced material: PBMCs or T cells enriched from blood (not recorded which). These receptors were taken from a woman in her 30s who had recovered from COVID-19. CDR3s include the opening cysteine and the closing phenylalanine or tryptophan. The order of the fields is V gene, clone size, J gene, D gene, CDR3 DNA, CDR3 protein. D genes are given only for firm matches. A clone size is listed for some rows: how often the clone was seen (once, few, many), or a class if it is expanded.

TRBV10-3	.	TRBJ2-1	TRBD1	TGTGCCATCAGTTTACAGGGGGCGAGGTCGGGAGTGAGCTCCTACAATGAGCAGTTCTTC	CAISLQGARSGVSSYNEQFF
TRBV7-9	.	TRBJ2-7	TRBD1	TGTGCCAGCAGCTTAGAGGGGGCGACCTACGAGCAGTACTTC	CASSLEGATYEQYF
TRBV4-1	.	TRBJ1-2	TRBD1	TGCGCCAGCAGTCCAATTGATACAGGGGATGGCTACACCTTC	CASSPIDTGDGYTF
TRBV5-1	.	TRBJ2-3	TRBD2	TGCGCCAGCAGCTTCGGACTAGCGGGTAGCACAGATACGCAGTATTTT	CASSFGLAGSTDTQYF
TRBV5-6	.	TRBJ2-1	TRBD2	TGTGCCAGCAGCCCCACAGCGGGGGGAGGCTACAATGAGCAGTTCTTC	CASSPTAGGGYNEQFF
TRBV11-2	.	TRBJ2-7	TRBD2	TGTGCCAGCAGCTTGGAGAGCGGGAGCTCCTACGAGCAGTACTTC	CASSLESGSSYEQYF
TRBV6-5	.	TRBJ1-3	.	TGTGCCAGCAGGAGCGCCTCTGGAAACACCATATATTTT	CASRSASGNTIYF
TRBV6-2/TRBV6-3	.	TRBJ2-1	.	TGTGCCAGCAGTCTACTCCGGGACACTTACAATGAGCAGTTCTTC	CASSLLRDTYNEQFF
TRBV2	.	TRBJ1-2	.	TGTGCCAGCAGCTGGACAGAGAATGGCTACACCTTC	CASSWTENGYTF
TRBV19	.	TRBJ1-1	TRBD1	TGTGCCAGTAGTCCTCCTCCGGGCCTAATACAGGGGATGCGCACTGAAGCTTTCTTT	CASSPPPGLIQGMRTEAFF
TRBV3-1/TRBV3-2	.	TRBJ2-4	.	TGTGCCAGCAGCCAAGATCGTTGGTTACTAGCCAAAAACATTCAGTACTTC	CASSQDRWLLAKNIQYF
TRBV5-6	.	TRBJ1-1	.	TGTGCCAGCAGCTTGGATCCCGGCCCGGGGACTGAAGCTTTCTTT	CASSLDPGPGTEAFF
TRBV18	.	TRBJ1-5	.	TGTGCCAGCTCGAGAAGCAATCAGCCCCAGCATTTT	CASSRSNQPQHF
TRBV6-4	.	TRBJ2-1	TRBD2	TGTGCCAGCAGTAGCACTAGCGACGAGCAGTTCTTC	CASSSTSDEQFF
TRBV7-2	.	TRBJ2-3	TRBD1	TGTGCCAGCAGCTTAGTAGGGGGCGCCTCAGATACGCAGTATTTT	CASSLVGGASDTQYF
TRBV6-5	once	TRBJ2-5	TRBD2	TGTGCCACCAGTCCGGGGGGGTGGGCAGAGACCCAGTACTTC	CATSPGGWAETQYF
TRBV12-5	.	TRBJ2-3	TRBD2	TGTGCTAGTGGTTTGTCTCGCGGGGGTGGAGATACGCAGTATTTT	CASGLSRGGGDTQYF
TRBV21-1	once	TRBJ2-3	.	TGTGCCAGCAGGCCCAGGTCAGTAGCGGGAGAGGGCACAGATACGCAGTATTTT	CASRPRSVAGEGTDTQYF
TRBV11-2	.	TRBJ2-5	.	TGTGCCAGCAGCCGTCCAGGGAATGGGGAGACCCAGTACTTC	CASSRPGNGETQYF
TRBV5-1	.	TRBJ2-7	TRBD2	TGCGCCAGCAGCAGTCATCTAGCGGGAGGGGAAGTCGAGCAGTACTTC	CASSSHLAGGEVEQYF
TRBV19	.	TRBJ1-6	.	TGTGCCAGTAGTAGACAATCGTCACCCCTCCACTTT	CASSRQSSPLHF
TRBV5-4	.	TRBJ1-2	.	TGTGCCAGCACCACGGGGGGAGCCCCCTATGGCTACACCTTC	CASTTGGAPYGYTF
TRBV11-1	.	TRBJ2-7	TRBD2	TGTGCCAGCAGCTTAGATGGGACTAGCGACTTCTACGAGCAGTACTTC	CASSLDGTSDFYEQYF
TRBV19	.	TRBJ1-3	.	TGTGCCAGTAGTATCATGGGGGGATCTGGAAACACCATATATTTT	CASSIMGGSGNTIYF
TRBV7-9	.	TRBJ1-5	.	TGTGCCAGCAGCTTAGGAAACCGCGAAGAGCCCCAGCATTTT	CASSLGNREEPQHF
TRBV18	once	TRBJ2-1	.	TGTGCCAGCTCACCAAACCGGGAGCCACGGAATGAGCAGTTCTTC	CASSPNREPRNEQFF
TRBV12-3/TRBV12-4	.	TRBJ1-3	.	TGTGCCAGCAGTTCACAGGCGAACACCATATATTTT	CASSSQANTIYF
TRBV4-2	once	TRBJ1-1	.	TGTGCCAGCAGCCAAGTATCCGGGGGGACTGAAGCTTTCTTT	CASSQVSGGTEAFF
TRBV28	once	TRBJ1-5	TRBD1	TGTGCCAGCAGCCCCGGGGCAGGGGGAAATCAGCCCCAGCATTTT	CASSPGAGGNQPQHF
TRBV28	.	TRBJ2-3	.	TGTGCCAGCAGTTTATCCCGGGGGCAGTATTTT	CASSLSRGQYF
TRBV4-1	.	TRBJ2-5	TRBD2	TGCGCCAGCAGCCAAGATAGGGGGACTAGTAGCGGGACGGCTGAGACCCAGTACTTC	CASSQDRGTSSGTAETQYF
TRBV5-1	.	TRBJ1-6	.	TGCGCCAGCAGCTTGGTTGGGCAGGGTGCTAATTCACCCCTCCACTTT	CASSLVGQGANSPLHF
TRBV7-9	.	TRBJ2-7	TRBD1	TGTGCCAGCAGCCCCGACAGGGGGCGGAACGAGCAGTACTTC	CASSPDRGRNEQYF
TRBV20-1	.	TRBJ2-7	.	TGCAGTGCTAAGCGCCTTTACGAGCAGTACTTC	CSAKRLYEQYF
TRBV2	.	TRBJ1-2	TRBD1	TGTGCCAGCAGCTCCGCTTTAGGGGCAGGGGGCTATGGCTACACCTTC	CASSSALGAGGYGYTF
TRBV2	.	TRBJ2-5	.	TGTGCCAGTCTTTATCGACAGACACAAGAGACCCAGTACTTC	CASLYRQTQETQYF
TRBV18	.	TRBJ1-5	.	TGTGCCAGCTCACCCAGGGGTGGCAATCAGCCCCAGCATTTT	CASSPRGGNQPQHF
TRBV29-1	.	TRBJ1-5	.	TGCAGCGTTGAAGACGCAGGGGCAAGCAATCAGCCCCAGCATTTT	CSVEDAGASNQPQHF
TRBV6-5	.	TRBJ1-2	TRBD1	TGTGCCAGCAGTTCACAGGGGTCTGGCTACACCTTC	CASSSQGSGYTF
TRBV7-6	.	TRBJ2-5	.	TGTGCCAGCAGCTTAGGTCAGACAGGCCTTCGGGAGACCCAGTACTTC	CASSLGQTGLRETQYF
TRBV28	.	TRBJ1-1	.	TGTGCCAGCAGTTTAAGGGGGGGGAACACTGAAGCTTTCTTT	CASSLRGGNTEAFF
TRBV6-5	.	TRBJ1-6	.	TGTGCCAGCAGTTCCTCCGGAGATTCACCCCTCCACTTT	CASSSSGDSPLHF
TRBV18	.	TRBJ1-3	.	TGTGCCAGCTCCCTACAGGCCCGGGGGTTAAGCTCTGGAAACACCATATATTTT	CASSLQARGLSSGNTIYF
TRBV27	.	TRBJ2-5	TRBD2	TGTGCCAGCAGGTCCCTAGCGGCACCCCAAGAGACCCAGTACTTC	CASRSLAAPQETQYF
TRBV28	.	TRBJ1-2	.	TGTGCCAGCAGCCTAGGGGCCCCAACGGACTATGGCTACACCTTC	CASSLGAPTDYGYTF
TRBV10-1	.	TRBJ2-7	TRBD1	TGCGCCAGCAGTAAGGACAGGTTCACGGGCGAGCAGTACTTC	CASSKDRFTGEQYF
TRBV27	.	TRBJ1-1	TRBD1	TGTGCCAGCAGTTTGGCGGGCAGGGGGATGACTGAAGCTTTCTTT	CASSLAGRGMTEAFF
TRBV6-1	.	TRBJ2-3	TRBD1	TGTGCCAGCAGTGCGGACAGGGGTACCCTTAGCACAGATACGCAGTATTTT	CASSADRGTLSTDTQYF
TRBV11-3	.	TRBJ2-3	TRBD2	TGTGCCAGCAGTCCGGGACTAATGACAGATACGCAGTATTTT	CASSPGLMTDTQYF
TRBV2	.	TRBJ2-5	TRBD2	TGTGCCACCCGGCGGGGGGTAGAGACCCAGTACTTC	CATRRGVETQYF
TRBV11-2	.	TRBJ2-5	TRBD1	TGTGCCAGCAGCTTAGGTAGGACAGGGAAGGACCAAGAGACCCAGTACTTC	CASSLGRTGKDQETQYF
TRBV7-2	.	TRBJ1-3	TRBD1	TGTGCCAGCAGCTCGAGGACAGGGAAAGCTGGAAACACCATATATTTT	CASSSRTGKAGNTIYF
TRBV5-6	.	TRBJ2-7	TRBD2	TGTGCCAGCAGCTTGACTAGCGGCAGATACGAGCAGTACTTC	CASSLTSGRYEQYF
TRBV2	.	TRBJ2-2	.	TGTGCCAGCAGACTCCAACCGTTATCCGGGGAGCTGTTTTTT	CASRLQPLSGELFF
TRBV6-5	.	TRBJ2-1	TRBD1	TGTGCCAGCAGTTCCGGGACAGGGGGCAATGAGCAGTTCTTC	CASSSGTGGNEQFF